This note documents a single T cell receptor (beta chain) sequence. This entry comes from a study of response to subunit inactivated influenza vaccine. Germline trimming cut 3 bases from V and 9 bases from J; bases unmatched to any gene: 6. Per germline, CDR1 DFQATT and CDR2 SNEGSKA (reference sequence). This CDR3 has 15 amino acids. Each CDR3 protein gets one entry after TCRdb re-called the RT-PCR reads with MiXCR. The table records just under 550,000 distinct CDR3 sequences, approximately 24% of them present only once. The data were also submitted as part of a second study, on T cells expressing NK-cell markers. That report notes: cDNA encoding TCR beta was synthesized via 5'RACE template switching incorporating UMIs. The share of CD8+ T cells held by dominant NKG2C+ clonotypes was about 1.0-8% in several donors.

The sequence was obtained from a man over 45 who received an inactivated influenza vaccine. Sample: CD4+ T cells sorted from PBMCs, taken approximately 13 days after vaccination. The chain combines TRBV20-1 with TRBJ2-1; 15 positions match TRBD2. The CDR3 DNA is TGCAGTGCTAGGGGACCGGGACTAGCGGGAGGTGAGCAGTTCTTC. This sequence encodes CSARGPGLAGGEQFF.